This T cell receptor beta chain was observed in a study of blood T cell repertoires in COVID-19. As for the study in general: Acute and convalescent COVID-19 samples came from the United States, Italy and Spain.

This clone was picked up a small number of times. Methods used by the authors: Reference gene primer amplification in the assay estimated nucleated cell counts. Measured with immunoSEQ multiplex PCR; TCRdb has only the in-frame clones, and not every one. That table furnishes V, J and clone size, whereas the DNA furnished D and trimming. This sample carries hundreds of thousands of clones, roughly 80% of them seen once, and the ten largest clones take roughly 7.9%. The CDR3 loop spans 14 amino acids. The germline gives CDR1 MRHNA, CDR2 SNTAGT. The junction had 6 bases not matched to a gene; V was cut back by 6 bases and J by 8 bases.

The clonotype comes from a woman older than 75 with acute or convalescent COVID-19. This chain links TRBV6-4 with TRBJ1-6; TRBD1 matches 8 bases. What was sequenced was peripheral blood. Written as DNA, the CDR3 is TGTGCCAGCAGCCTCGGACAGGGTTATTCACCCCTCCACTTT. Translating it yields CASSLGQGYSPLHF.